This T cell receptor (beta chain) was identified in a study of cytomegalovirus exposure and HLA in healthy donors. Researchers ran the PCR with 60 Vbeta and 13 Jbeta primers. Data came from immunoSEQ multiplex PCR; TCRdb stores just in-frame clones and leaves some out. The sample holds 110,000 or so clones, more than 65% seen once. The CDR3 loop spans 12 amino acids. V lost 2 bases and J 9 bases, leaving 5 bases between the germline ends. Germline CDR1 reads MGHDK; CDR2 reads SYGVNS. Regarding the study as a whole: The authors later found most CMV-associated TCR beta chains appeared HLA-restricted. In a later analysis, HLA-associated TCR beta chains were more clonally expanded than equally common others. According to an earlier analysis, most TCR beta V segments yielded productive rearrangements about 87% or about 30% of the time.

Remarks on this clone: The antigen is unknown.

The sequenced sample was PBMCs. The chain uses TRBV25-1 and TRBJ1-6; D not certain. The source of this sequence is a man aged 25-45 years in good health and CMV-seronegative. The CDR3 here is CASSEAGSPLHF. For the CDR3, the DNA is TGTGCCAGCAGTGAAGCCGGTTCACCCCTCCACTTT.